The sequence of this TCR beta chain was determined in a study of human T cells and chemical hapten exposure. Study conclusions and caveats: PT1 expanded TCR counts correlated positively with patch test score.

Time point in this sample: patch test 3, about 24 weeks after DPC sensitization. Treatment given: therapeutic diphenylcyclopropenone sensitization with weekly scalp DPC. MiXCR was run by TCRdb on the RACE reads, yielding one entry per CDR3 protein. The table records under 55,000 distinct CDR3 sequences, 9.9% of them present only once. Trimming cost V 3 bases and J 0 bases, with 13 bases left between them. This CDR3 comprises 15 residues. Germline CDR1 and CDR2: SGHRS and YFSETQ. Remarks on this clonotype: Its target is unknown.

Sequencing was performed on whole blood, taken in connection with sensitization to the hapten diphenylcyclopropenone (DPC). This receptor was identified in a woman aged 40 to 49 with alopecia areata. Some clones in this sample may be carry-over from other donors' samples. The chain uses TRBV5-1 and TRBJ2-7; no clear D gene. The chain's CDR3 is CASSSDWAASYEQYF. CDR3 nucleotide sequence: TGCGCCAGCAGCTCCGATTGGGCGGCCTCCTACGAGCAGTACTTC. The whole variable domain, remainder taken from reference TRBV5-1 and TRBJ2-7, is KAGVTQTPRYLIKTRGQQVTLSCSPISGHRSVSWYQQTPGQGLQFLFEYFSETQRNKGNFPGRFSGRQFSNSRSEMNVSTLELGDSALYLCASSSDWAASYEQYFGPGTRLTVT.